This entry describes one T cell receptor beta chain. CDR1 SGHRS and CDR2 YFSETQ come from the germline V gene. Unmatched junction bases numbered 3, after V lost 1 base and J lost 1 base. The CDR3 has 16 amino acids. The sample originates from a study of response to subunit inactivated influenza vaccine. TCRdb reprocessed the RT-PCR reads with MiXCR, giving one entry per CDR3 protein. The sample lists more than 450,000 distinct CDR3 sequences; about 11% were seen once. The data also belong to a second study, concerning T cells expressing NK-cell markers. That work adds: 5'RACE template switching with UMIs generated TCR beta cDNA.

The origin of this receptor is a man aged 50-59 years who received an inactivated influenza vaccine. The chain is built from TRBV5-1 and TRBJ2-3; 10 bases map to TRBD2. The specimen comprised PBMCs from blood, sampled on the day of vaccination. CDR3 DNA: TGCGCCAGCAGCTTGAGCGGACTAGCGGGCACAGATACGCAGTATTTT. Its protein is CASSLSGLAGTDTQYF.